This T cell receptor (beta chain) was found in a study of blood T cell repertoires in COVID-19. Study as a whole: Samples came from the United States, Italy and Spain, spanning acute and convalescent COVID-19. PBMCs, B-cell-depleted T cells, or T cells were the source of the cDNA or gDNA that made up the material.

Assay used: immunoSEQ multiplex PCR; TCRdb lists only in-frame clones, some missing. The sample lists around 270,000 clones, 75% to 90% occurring once. The cohort comprised adults aged about 18 to 89 years residing in approximately 22 US areas. V lost 3 bases to trimming and J lost 0 bases; unmatched junction nucleotides: 6. This CDR3 has 17 amino acids. Per the germline V gene, CDR1 is KGHDR and CDR2 is SFDVKD. The receptor was isolated from a woman aged 40 to 50 who had been exposed to COVID-19. This chain uses TRBV24-1 with TRBJ1-5; 8 nucleotides agree with TRBD1. The sequencing sample was made of PBMCs or T cells enriched from blood (not recorded which). For the CDR3, the DNA is TGTGCCACCAGTGATGTTGACAGGGGAGTTAGCAATCAGCCCCAGCATTTT. Translation gives CATSDVDRGVSNQPQHF.